This TCR beta chain was sequenced in a study of blood T cells in healthy people across ages. Study outcomes and limitations: Versus aged donors, long-lived donors had higher diversity and more naive CD4+ cells.

Each individual donor underwent a draw of about 11 milliliters of peripheral blood. The sample holds a few counts of this clonotype. What it binds is not known. This CDR3 is built from 15 residues. V shed 4 bases and J shed 7 bases, with 14 bases lying between them. The germline V gene encodes CDR1 MDHEN and CDR2 SYDVKM. Next came a second PCR, run for about 7 to 11 cycles, which used a sample-barcoded 5' primer along with a J-beta primer mix. The yield of each sample was at least 2.5 million CDR3-containing paired-end reads. Using its own MiXCR run on the 5' RACE reads, TCRdb lists one record per CDR3 protein. The sample has about 630,000 distinct CDR3 sequences, around a fifth seen once; the top ten hold 3.5% to 4%.

This chain uses TRBV28 with TRBJ1-6; possible D gene TRBD1, 6 bases. What was sequenced was blood. This clonotype was sampled from a man aged 70-80 years in good health. In DNA, the CDR3 is TGTGCCAGCAGTTCCCCCACAGGGCTGAATTCACCCCTCCACTTT. It codes for CASSSPTGLNSPLHF.